This TCR beta chain was recovered during a study of identical twins. This CDR3 region has 13 residues. Trimming stripped 9 bases from V and 0 bases from J, with 11 bases between. The V gene's germline CDR1 is MNHNS and CDR2 SASEGT. Via MiXCR, TCRdb re-called the 5' RACE reads, giving one row per CDR3 protein. Here the sample spans around 1.7 million distinct CDR3 sequences, under 35% being singletons. The V gene is TRBV6-1, the J gene TRBJ1-1, with D perhaps matching TRBD1 (6 bases). This clonotype was obtained from a newborn girl in good health. Material for sequencing was cord blood. In nucleotides, the CDR3 is TGTGCCAGTCGACAGGTCATGAACACTGAAGCTTTCTTT. It translates to CASRQVMNTEAFF.